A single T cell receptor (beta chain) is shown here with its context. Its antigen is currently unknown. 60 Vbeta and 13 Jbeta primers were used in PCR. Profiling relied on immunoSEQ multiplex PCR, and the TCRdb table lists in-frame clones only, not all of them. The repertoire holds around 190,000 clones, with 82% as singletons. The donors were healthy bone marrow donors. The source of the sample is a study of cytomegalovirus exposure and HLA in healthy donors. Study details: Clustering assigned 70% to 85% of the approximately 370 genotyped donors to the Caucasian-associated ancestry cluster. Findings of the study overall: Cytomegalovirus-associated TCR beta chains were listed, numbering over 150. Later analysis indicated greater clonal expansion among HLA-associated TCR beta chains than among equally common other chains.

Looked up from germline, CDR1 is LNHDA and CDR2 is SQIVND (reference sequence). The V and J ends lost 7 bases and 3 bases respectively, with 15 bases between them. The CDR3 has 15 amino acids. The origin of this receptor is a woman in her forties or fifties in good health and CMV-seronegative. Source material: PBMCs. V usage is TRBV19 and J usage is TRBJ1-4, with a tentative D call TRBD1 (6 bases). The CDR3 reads CASTTGGAANEKLFF. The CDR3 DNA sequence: TGTGCCAGTACCACCGGGGGGGCGGCTAATGAAAAACTGTTTTTT. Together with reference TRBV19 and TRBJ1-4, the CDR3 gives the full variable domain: DGGITQSPKYLFRKEGQNVTLSCEQNLNHDAMYWYRQDPGQGLRLIYYSQIVNDFQKGDIAEGYSVSREKKESFPLTVTSAQKNPTAFYLCASTTGGAANEKLFFGSGTQLSVL.